These T cell receptor beta chains were read from a single sample in a study of cytomegalovirus exposure and HLA in healthy donors. Profiling relied on immunoSEQ multiplex PCR, and the TCRdb table lists in-frame clones only, not all of them. The table shows roughly 150,000 clones, with 70% to 80% occurring only once. Sequenced: PBMCs. The receptors derive from a man aged 40-49 years in good health and CMV-seronegative. Both conserved end residues are trimmed from each CDR3. Each record gives: V gene, D gene, J gene, CDR3 protein. A D gene is named only where the DNA matches it firmly.

>TRBV27|-|TRBJ2-2
ASSFYPDGTVGELF
>TRBV7-3|-|TRBJ1-2
ASSLTGRGNYGYT
>TRBV5-1|-|TRBJ1-1
ASSSTPQDTEAF
>TRBV5-1|-|TRBJ2-1
ASSVGDGLRLNEQF
>TRBV6-1|-|TRBJ2-7
ASREGRYEQY
>TRBV9|TRBD1|TRBJ1-1
ASSKGQGSFSAF
>TRBV5-4|TRBD2|TRBJ2-5
ASSLRSGRAGQETQY
>TRBV29-1|TRBD1|TRBJ1-2
SVRGDGTGENFNYGYT
>TRBV4-1|-|TRBJ1-4
ASSPPFRPLF
>TRBV7-3|-|TRBJ1-3
ASSLTAPGSGNTIY
>TRBV7-9|TRBD1|TRBJ2-2
ASSLAGQGAVELF
>TRBV19|TRBD2|TRBJ2-3
ASRPLAGGGTDTQY
>TRBV11-2|TRBD2|TRBJ2-5
ASSPGSGREETQY
>TRBV6-5|TRBD1|TRBJ2-6
ASSMTGSGANVLT
>TRBV9|-|TRBJ1-5
ASSVGYAGGQPQH
>TRBV20-1|TRBD1|TRBJ2-7
SALLTGTAY
>TRBV7-9|-|TRBJ2-3
ASSSGARQY
>TRBV13|-|TRBJ1-1
ASSHRSAMNTEAF
>TRBV9|TRBD2|TRBJ2-2
ASSSGRETGELF
>TRBV5-1|-|TRBJ2-5
ASSPRGRETQY
>TRBV9|-|TRBJ2-1
ASSPRREQYNEQF
>TRBV7-9|TRBD1|TRBJ1-1
SSSLAGTGFITEAF
>TRBV28|TRBD2|TRBJ2-3
ASSVGGTSTDTQY
>TRBV9|-|TRBJ1-4
ASSVAQGGYGSNEKLF
>TRBV28|-|TRBJ1-2
ASSKGPGYSYGYT
>TRBV9|-|TRBJ2-1
ASSVENGGNEQF
>TRBV7-9|TRBD1|TRBJ1-1
ASSPGRGQSFSEAF
>TRBV6-5|-|TRBJ1-2
ASSYSQGRANYGYT
>TRBV5-1|-|TRBJ1-1
ASSLAGMETEAF
>TRBV28|TRBD2|TRBJ2-3
ASDYSSGNRADTQY
>TRBV13|TRBD1|TRBJ2-5
ASSLEQGAEQY
>TRBV30|-|TRBJ1-4
AWSVDSNEKLF
>TRBV6-1|-|TRBJ2-5
ASSHKSSTQY
>TRBV28|-|TRBJ1-5
ASSFLQVSNQPQH
>TRBV2|-|TRBJ1-2
ASRQGRSYT
>TRBV7-9|-|TRBJ2-2
ASQEDTGELF
>TRBV2|-|TRBJ2-1
VQERAGENEQF
>TRBV7-3|-|TRBJ2-3
ASSLIGQRYDTQY
>TRBV5-4|-|TRBJ2-3
ASRRSTDTQY
>TRBV9|-|TRBJ1-1
ASSPRGGTSPPNTEAF
>TRBV28|-|TRBJ2-2
ASSFLQNTGELF
>TRBV2|TRBD1|-
ASIRQGAGVGSYEQY
>TRBV28|TRBD2|-
ASSLVGGLYEQY
>TRBV30|TRBD1|TRBJ1-2
AWDKGQGAPRGDYGYT
>TRBV2|TRBD2|TRBJ2-1
ASSARTSRVEQF
>TRBV28|TRBD1|TRBJ2-2
ASSFGDRVTGELF
>TRBV7-3|TRBD1|TRBJ2-1
ASSLGAGGVEQF
>TRBV7-9|TRBD1|TRBJ2-3
ASSPPGQGFTDTQY
>TRBV10-1|-|TRBJ2-7
ASSESTRRATYEQY
>TRBV23-1|-|TRBJ1-1
ASILLNTEAF
>TRBV10-2|-|TRBJ2-2
ASSDRGGGELF
>TRBV25-1|TRBD1|TRBJ1-2
ASSVGQGYGYT
>TRBV5-4|-|TRBJ2-1
ASSPVSGSYNEQF
>TRBV14|-|TRBJ2-5
ASSHLGGETQY
>TRBV19|-|TRBJ2-1
ASSHFYNEQF
>TRBV11-1|-|TRBJ2-7
ASSLGWSLLDHYEQY
>TRBV30|TRBD1|TRBJ1-6
AGMTGSYNSPLH